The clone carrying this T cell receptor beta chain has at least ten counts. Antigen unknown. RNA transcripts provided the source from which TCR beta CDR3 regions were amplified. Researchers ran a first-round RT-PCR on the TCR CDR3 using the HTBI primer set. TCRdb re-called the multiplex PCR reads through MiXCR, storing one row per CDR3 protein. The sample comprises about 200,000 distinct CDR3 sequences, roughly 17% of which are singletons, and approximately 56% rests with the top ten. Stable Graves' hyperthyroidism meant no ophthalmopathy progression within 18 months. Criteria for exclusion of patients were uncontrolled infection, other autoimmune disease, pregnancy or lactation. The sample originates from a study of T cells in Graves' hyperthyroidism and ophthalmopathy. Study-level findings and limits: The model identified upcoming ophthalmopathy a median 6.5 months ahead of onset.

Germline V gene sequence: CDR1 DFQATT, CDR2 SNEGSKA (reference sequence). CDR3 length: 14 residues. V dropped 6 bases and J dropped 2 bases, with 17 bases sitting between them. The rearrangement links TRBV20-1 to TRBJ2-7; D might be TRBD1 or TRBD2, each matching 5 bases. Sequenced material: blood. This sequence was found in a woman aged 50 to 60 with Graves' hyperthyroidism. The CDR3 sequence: CSATSGTEPYEQYF. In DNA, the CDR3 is TGCAGTGCCACCTCGGGGACGGAACCCTACGAGCAGTACTTC.